This T cell receptor (beta chain) comes out of a study of blood T cell repertoires in COVID-19. Germline V gene lookup returns CDR1 KGHDR and CDR2 SFDVKD. This CDR3 is built from 13 residues. Trimming cost V 9 bases and J 7 bases; bases outside gene matches: 6. Repertoires were generated with immunoSEQ multiplex PCR, while TCRdb's copy carries only in-frame clones and drops some. Counted here are roughly 68,000 clones, roughly 85% occurring once; the ten biggest clones make up roughly 25%. The sequence came from a man aged 45-60 years with acute or convalescent COVID-19. The sample was peripheral blood. The chain recombines TRBV24-1 with TRBJ2-1; 9 bases fit TRBD1. CDR3: CATGDRVGNEQFF. The CDR3 nucleotides are TGTGCCACCGGGGACAGGGTCGGTAATGAGCAGTTCTTC.